A selection of T cell receptor beta chains follows, all from one sample in a study of T cell repertoires in cytomegalovirus infection. TCRdb processed the reads anew with MiXCR; each CDR3 protein has one entry. The sample lists 70,000 to 85,000 distinct CDR3 sequences, roughly 40% occurring once. These receptors have no identified antigens. The material sequenced was CD8+ T cells from cultured PBMCs, taken from culture after CMV antigen stimulation. The receptors here all came from a human donor in good health (CMV status not recorded). Some clones in this sample may be carry-over from other donors' samples. Both conserved end residues are part of each CDR3. The D gene is left open where the match is weak. Expanded clones get a size class; other rows say once, few or many, or leave the size out.

V gene: TRBV7-8; clone size: -; D gene: -; J gene: TRBJ2-7; CDR3 protein: CASSLVSLGDPYEQYF; CDR3 DNA: TGTGCCAGCAGCTTAGTAAGTCTCGGAGACCCCTACGAGCAGTACTTC
V gene: TRBV27; clone size: -; D gene: -; J gene: TRBJ2-3; CDR3 protein: CASSPYGGSTDTQYF; CDR3 DNA: TGTGCCAGCAGTCCCTACGGGGGAAGCACAGATACGCAGTATTTT
V gene: TRBV19; clone size: few; D gene: -; J gene: TRBJ1-1; CDR3 protein: CASSLRNPGGTEAFF; CDR3 DNA: TGTGCCAGTAGTCTCCGGAATCCGGGGGGAACTGAAGCTTTCTTT
V gene: TRBV4-3; clone size: few; D gene: TRBD1; J gene: TRBJ2-1; CDR3 protein: CASSTGGYTYNEQFF; CDR3 DNA: TGCGCCAGCTCTACAGGGGGCTATACCTACAATGAGCAGTTCTTC
V gene: TRBV11-2; clone size: -; D gene: -; J gene: TRBJ2-7; CDR3 protein: CASSKTPYEQYF; CDR3 DNA: TGTGCCAGCAGTAAGACCCCCTACGAGCAGTACTTC
V gene: TRBV29-1; clone size: -; D gene: -; J gene: TRBJ1-4; CDR3 protein: CSVEQGAKLFF; CDR3 DNA: TGCAGCGTTGAACAGGGAGCAAAACTGTTTTTT
V gene: TRBV19; clone size: -; D gene: -; J gene: TRBJ2-2; CDR3 protein: CASSPPDSNTGELFF; CDR3 DNA: TGTGCCAGTAGTCCTCCTGACAGCAACACCGGGGAGCTGTTTTTT
V gene: TRBV7-8; clone size: many; D gene: -; J gene: TRBJ2-5; CDR3 protein: CASSPWATPEGQYF; CDR3 DNA: TGTGCCAGCAGCCCCTGGGCTACCCCAGAAGGCCAGTACTTC
V gene: TRBV11-3; clone size: -; D gene: TRBD2; J gene: TRBJ2-1; CDR3 protein: CASSPRGGNNEQFF; CDR3 DNA: TGTGCCAGCAGCCCTCGGGGGGGTAACAATGAGCAGTTCTTC
V gene: TRBV5-5; clone size: -; D gene: TRBD1; J gene: TRBJ1-1; CDR3 protein: CASSYWTGDTEAFF; CDR3 DNA: TGTGCCAGCAGCTATTGGACAGGGGACACTGAAGCTTTCTTT
V gene: TRBV7-9; clone size: few; D gene: -; J gene: TRBJ1-6; CDR3 protein: CASSSNPVLSSPLHF; CDR3 DNA: TGTGCCAGCAGCTCAAACCCAGTTTTGTCTTCACCCCTCCACTTT
V gene: TRBV27; clone size: -; D gene: -; J gene: TRBJ2-3; CDR3 protein: CASSLKGHRGDTQYF; CDR3 DNA: TGTGCCAGCAGTTTAAAAGGACACCGGGGTGATACGCAGTATTTT
V gene: TRBV7-9; clone size: -; D gene: -; J gene: TRBJ2-3; CDR3 protein: CASSLLGDFDTQYF; CDR3 DNA: TGTGCCAGCAGCTTATTAGGGGATTTTGATACGCAGTATTTT
V gene: TRBV20-1; clone size: -; D gene: -; J gene: TRBJ1-2; CDR3 protein: CSASRSDLTVLFGYTF; CDR3 DNA: TGCAGTGCTAGTAGGTCGGACCTAACAGTACTCTTTGGCTACACCTTC
V gene: TRBV6-6; clone size: few; D gene: TRBD1; J gene: TRBJ1-1; CDR3 protein: CASSYLGTGALHTEAFF; CDR3 DNA: TGTGCCAGCAGTTACTTAGGGACAGGGGCCCTTCACACTGAAGCTTTCTTT
V gene: TRBV28; clone size: -; D gene: TRBD1; J gene: TRBJ2-7; CDR3 protein: CASSKIQGAKYEQYF; CDR3 DNA: TGTGCCAGCAGCAAAATTCAGGGGGCGAAGTACGAGCAGTACTTC
V gene: TRBV27; clone size: -; D gene: TRBD1; J gene: TRBJ1-5; CDR3 protein: CASSQGGFGNQPQHF; CDR3 DNA: TGTGCCAGCAGCCAGGGGGGTTTTGGGAATCAGCCCCAGCATTTT
V gene: TRBV5-6; clone size: -; D gene: -; J gene: TRBJ2-7; CDR3 protein: CASSLWQDYEQYF; CDR3 DNA: TGTGCCAGCAGCTTGTGGCAGGATTACGAGCAGTACTTC
V gene: TRBV29-1; clone size: -; D gene: -; J gene: TRBJ2-1; CDR3 protein: CSVANNEQFF; CDR3 DNA: TGCAGCGTTGCAAACAATGAGCAGTTCTTC
V gene: TRBV6-2/TRBV6-3; clone size: few; D gene: -; J gene: TRBJ2-2; CDR3 protein: CASSYPPPRGDTGELFF; CDR3 DNA: TGTGCCAGCAGTTACCCTCCTCCCAGGGGCGACACCGGGGAGCTGTTTTTT
V gene: TRBV7-6; clone size: many; D gene: -; J gene: TRBJ1-1; CDR3 protein: CASSLFPGGSTEAFF; CDR3 DNA: TGTGCCAGCAGCTTGTTTCCGGGAGGTAGCACTGAAGCTTTCTTT